This T cell receptor (beta chain) was identified during a study of CD8 T cells in ankylosing spondylitis. Quantitative molecular-barcoded 5'-RACE generated the TCR beta libraries. TCRdb processed the 5' RACE reads anew with MiXCR; each CDR3 protein has one entry. This table has under 200,000 distinct CDR3 sequences, around 10% appearing once. Trimming took off 0 bases at V and 0 bases at J, with 9 bases between the two ends. This CDR3 contains 16 residues. CDR1 is MGHRA and CDR2 is YSYEKL in the germline V gene. At least ten counts were recorded for this clonotype. The genes are TRBV4-1 and TRBJ2-1; D remains ambiguous. This receptor was taken from a male donor with ankylosing spondylitis or in good health (not recorded which). What was sequenced was blood, either unsorted or a sorted T cell fraction (not recorded which). The CDR3 loop is CASSQEQDLSYNEQFF. In nucleotides, the CDR3 is TGCGCCAGCAGCCAAGAGCAGGACCTCTCCTACAATGAGCAGTTCTTC.